This TCR beta chain stems from a study of blood T cell repertoires in COVID-19. As for the study in general: COVID-19 samples from acute and convalescent phases originated in the United States, Italy and Spain. From T cells, B-cell-depleted T cells, or PBMCs came the material, which was cDNA or gDNA.

Authors' analysis steps: Nucleated cell counts were estimated from reference gene primer amplification. Clones were read by immunoSEQ multiplex PCR, and TCRdb kept only the in-frame ones, dropping some. V and J calls plus clone size are reproduced from that table; the DNA served to infer D and trimming. Of about 400,000 clones listed, around 92% are singletons. A single count supports this clone. Sequenced input: peripheral blood. The receptor comes from a man in his forties with acute or convalescent COVID-19.

This CDR3 is CASTGTANEKLFF. DNA of the CDR3: TGTGCCAGCACTGGGACAGCAAATGAAAAACTGTTTTTT. The rearrangement uses TRBV28 and TRBJ1-4; 7 positions agree with TRBD1. This CDR3 has 13 residues. The V gene end was trimmed by 7 bases and the J gene end by 5 bases; junction bases not matched to a gene: 4. The germline CDR1 and CDR2 sequences are MDHEN and SYDVKM.